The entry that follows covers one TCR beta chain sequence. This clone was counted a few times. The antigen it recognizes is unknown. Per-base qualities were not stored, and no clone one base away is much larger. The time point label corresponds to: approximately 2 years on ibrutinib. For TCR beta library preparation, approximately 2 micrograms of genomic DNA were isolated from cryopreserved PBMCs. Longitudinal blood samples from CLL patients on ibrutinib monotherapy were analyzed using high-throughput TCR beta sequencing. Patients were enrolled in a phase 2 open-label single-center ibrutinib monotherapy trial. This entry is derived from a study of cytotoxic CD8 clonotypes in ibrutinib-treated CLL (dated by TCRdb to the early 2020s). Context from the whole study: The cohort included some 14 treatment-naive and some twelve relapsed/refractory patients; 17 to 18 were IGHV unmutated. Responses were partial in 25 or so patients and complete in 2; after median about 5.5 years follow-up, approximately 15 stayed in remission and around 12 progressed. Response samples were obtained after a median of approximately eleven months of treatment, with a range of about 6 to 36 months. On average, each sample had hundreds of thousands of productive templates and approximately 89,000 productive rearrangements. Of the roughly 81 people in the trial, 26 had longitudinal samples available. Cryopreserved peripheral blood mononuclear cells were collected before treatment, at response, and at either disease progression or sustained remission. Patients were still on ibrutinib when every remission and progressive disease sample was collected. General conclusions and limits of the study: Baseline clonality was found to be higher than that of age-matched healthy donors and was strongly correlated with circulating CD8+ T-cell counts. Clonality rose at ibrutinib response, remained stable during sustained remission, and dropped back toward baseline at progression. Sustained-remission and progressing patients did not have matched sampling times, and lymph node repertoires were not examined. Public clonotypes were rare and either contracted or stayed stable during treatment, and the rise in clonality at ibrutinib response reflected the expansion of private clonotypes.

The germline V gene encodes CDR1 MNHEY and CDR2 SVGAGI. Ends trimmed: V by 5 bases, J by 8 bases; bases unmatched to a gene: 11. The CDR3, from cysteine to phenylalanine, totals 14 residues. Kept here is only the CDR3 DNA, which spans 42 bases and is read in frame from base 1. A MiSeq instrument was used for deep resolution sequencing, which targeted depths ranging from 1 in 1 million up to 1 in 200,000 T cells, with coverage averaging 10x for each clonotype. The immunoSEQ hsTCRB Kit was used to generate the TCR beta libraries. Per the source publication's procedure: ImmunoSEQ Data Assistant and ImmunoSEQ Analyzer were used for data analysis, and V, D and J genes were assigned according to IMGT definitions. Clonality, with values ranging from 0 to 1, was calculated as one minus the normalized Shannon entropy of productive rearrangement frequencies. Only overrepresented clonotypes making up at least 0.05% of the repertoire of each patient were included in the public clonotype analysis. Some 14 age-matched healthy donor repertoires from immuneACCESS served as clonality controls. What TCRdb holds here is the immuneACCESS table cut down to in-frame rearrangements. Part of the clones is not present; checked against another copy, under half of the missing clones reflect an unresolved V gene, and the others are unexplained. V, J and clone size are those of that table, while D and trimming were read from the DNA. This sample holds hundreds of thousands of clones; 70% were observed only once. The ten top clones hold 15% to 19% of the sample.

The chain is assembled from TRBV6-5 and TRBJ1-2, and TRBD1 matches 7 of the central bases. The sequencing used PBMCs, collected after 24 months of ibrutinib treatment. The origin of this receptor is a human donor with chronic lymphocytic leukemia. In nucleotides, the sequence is TGTGCCAGCAGTGCCGACAGTAGGGGGCGGGGCTACACCTTC. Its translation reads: CASSADSRGRGYTF.